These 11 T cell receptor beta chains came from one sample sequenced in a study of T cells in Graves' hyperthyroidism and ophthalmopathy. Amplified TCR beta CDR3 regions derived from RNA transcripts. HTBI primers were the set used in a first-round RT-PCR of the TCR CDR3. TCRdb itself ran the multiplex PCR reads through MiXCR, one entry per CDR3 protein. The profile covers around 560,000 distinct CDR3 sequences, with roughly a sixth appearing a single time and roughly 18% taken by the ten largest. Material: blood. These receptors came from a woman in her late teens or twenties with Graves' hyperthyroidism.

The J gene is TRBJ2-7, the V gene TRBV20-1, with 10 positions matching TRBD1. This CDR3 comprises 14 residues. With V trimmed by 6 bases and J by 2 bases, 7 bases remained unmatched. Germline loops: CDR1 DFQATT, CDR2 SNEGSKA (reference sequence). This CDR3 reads CSATDRGDPYEQYF. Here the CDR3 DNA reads TGCAGTGCCACGGACAGGGGGGATCCCTACGAGCAGTACTTC.

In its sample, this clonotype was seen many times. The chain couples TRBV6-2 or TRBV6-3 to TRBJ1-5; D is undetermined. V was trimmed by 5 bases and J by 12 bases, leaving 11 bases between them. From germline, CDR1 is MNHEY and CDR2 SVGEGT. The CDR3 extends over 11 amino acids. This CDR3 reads CASSAPGFQHF. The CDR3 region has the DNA TGTGCCAGCAGTGCCCCGGGATTCCAGCATTTT.

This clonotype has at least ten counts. Here the CDR3 reads CARSRGGQGTYEQYF. The DNA for the CDR3 is TGCGCCAGATCGCGGGGGGGACAGGGAACCTACGAGCAGTACTTC. V usage is TRBV5-1 and J usage is TRBJ2-7; the D call may be TRBD1 or TRBD2 (9 bases each). Per the germline V gene, CDR1 is SGHRS and CDR2 is YFSETQ. The length of the CDR3 is 15 residues. V was pared by 8 bases and J by 2 bases, with 20 bases between.

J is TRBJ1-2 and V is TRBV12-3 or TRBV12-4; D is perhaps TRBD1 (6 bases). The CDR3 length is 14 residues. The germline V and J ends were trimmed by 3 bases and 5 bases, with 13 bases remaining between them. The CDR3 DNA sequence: TGTGCCAGCAGTTTTAGGGTAGGGGGATATGGCTACACCTTC. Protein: CASSFRVGGYGYTF.

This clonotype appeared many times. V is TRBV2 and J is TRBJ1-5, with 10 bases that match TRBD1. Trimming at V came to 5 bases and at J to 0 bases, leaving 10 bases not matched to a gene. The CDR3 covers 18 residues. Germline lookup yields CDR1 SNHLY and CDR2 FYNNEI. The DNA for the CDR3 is TGTGCCAGCAGTTTAACCGGGACAGGGGCGGTTAGCAATCAGCCCCAGCATTTT. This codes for CASSLTGTGAVSNQPQHF.

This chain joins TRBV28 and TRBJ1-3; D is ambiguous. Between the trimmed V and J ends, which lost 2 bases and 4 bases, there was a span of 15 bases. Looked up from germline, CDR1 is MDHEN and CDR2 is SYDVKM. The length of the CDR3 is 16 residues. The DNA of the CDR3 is TGTGCCAGCAGTTTAAAACTGACCATTAGGGGAAACACCATATATTTT. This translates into CASSLKLTIRGNTIYF.

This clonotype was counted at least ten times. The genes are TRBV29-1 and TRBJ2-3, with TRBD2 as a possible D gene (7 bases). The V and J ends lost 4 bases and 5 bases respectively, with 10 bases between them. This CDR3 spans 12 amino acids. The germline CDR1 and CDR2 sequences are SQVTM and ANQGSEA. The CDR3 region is CSVGGGQDTQYF. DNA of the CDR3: TGCAGCGTTGGCGGGGGCCAAGATACGCAGTATTTT.

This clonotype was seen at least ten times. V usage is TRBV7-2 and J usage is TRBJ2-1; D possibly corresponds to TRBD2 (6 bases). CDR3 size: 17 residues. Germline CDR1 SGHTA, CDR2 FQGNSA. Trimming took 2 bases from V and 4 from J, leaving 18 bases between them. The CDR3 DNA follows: TGTGCCAGCAGCTTACGCCACCTACGACTAGTTTACAATGAGCAGTTCTTC. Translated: CASSLRHLRLVYNEQFF.

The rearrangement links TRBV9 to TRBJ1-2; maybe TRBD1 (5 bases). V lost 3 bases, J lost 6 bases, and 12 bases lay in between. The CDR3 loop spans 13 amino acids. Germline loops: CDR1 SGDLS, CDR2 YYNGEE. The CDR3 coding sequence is TGTGCCAGCAGCGGGCAGGGAGGTGATGGCTACACCTTC. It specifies CASSGQGGDGYTF. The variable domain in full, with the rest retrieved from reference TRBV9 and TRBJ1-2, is DSGVTQTPKHLITATGQRVTLRCSPRSGDLSVYWYQQSLDQGLQFLIQYYNGEERAKGNILERFSAQQFPDLHSELNLSSLELGDSALYFCASSGQGGDGYTFGSGTRLTVV.

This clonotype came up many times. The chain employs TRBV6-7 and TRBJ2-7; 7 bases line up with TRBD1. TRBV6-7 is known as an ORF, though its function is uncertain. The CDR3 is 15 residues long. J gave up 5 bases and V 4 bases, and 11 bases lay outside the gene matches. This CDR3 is CASSLGTAPGHEQYF. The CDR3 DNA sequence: TGTGCCAGCAGTTTGGGGACAGCCCCCGGGCACGAGCAGTACTTC.

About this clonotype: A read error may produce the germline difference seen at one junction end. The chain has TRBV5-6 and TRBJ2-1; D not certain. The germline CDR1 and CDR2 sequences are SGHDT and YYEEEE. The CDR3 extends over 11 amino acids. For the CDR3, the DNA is TGTGCCAGCAGCTTGGTCAATGGGCAGCTCTTC. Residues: CASSLVNGQLF.